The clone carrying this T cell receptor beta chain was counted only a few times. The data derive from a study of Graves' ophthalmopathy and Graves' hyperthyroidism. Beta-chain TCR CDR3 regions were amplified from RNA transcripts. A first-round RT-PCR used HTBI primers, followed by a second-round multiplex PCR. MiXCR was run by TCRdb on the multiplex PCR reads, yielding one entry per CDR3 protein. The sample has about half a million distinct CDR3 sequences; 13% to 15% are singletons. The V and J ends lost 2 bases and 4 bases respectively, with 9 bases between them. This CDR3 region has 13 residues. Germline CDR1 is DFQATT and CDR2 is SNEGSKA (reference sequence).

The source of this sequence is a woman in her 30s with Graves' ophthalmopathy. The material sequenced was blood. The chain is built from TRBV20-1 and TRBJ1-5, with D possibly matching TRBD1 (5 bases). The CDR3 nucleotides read TGCAGTGCTAGAAACAGGTGGAATCAGCCCCAGCATTTT. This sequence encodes CSARNRWNQPQHF.